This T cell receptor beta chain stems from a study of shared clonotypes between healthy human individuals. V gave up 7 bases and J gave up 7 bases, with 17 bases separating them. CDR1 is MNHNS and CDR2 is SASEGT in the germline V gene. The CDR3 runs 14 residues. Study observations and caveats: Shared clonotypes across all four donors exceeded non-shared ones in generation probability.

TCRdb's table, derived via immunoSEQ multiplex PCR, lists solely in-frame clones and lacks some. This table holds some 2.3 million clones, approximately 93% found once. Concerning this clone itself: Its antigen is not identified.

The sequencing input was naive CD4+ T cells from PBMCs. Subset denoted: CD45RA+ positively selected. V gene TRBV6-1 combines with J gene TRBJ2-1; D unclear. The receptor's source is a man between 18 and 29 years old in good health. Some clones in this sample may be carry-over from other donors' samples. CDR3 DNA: TGTGCCAGCAAAACGGACGGCAGGCGGAATGAGCAGTTCTTC. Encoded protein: CASKTDGRRNEQFF.